Listed below are T cell receptor beta chains from one sample, sequenced in a study of cytomegalovirus exposure and HLA in healthy donors. Produced via immunoSEQ multiplex PCR; TCRdb's table is partial and in-frame only. This sample carries about 160,000 clones, around nine tenths of them seen once, and the ten largest clones take 0.85%. Sequencing input: PBMCs. The source of these receptors is a woman in her twenties or thirties in good health and CMV-seronegative. Both conserved end residues are part of each CDR3. Fields, in order: CDR3 protein, CDR3 DNA, V gene, D gene, J gene, clone size. A D gene is named only where the DNA matches it firmly. Not every row has a clone size; where given, it reads once, few, many or a size class.

CASSSVVRGGKIYEQYF	TGCGCCAGCAGCTCAGTCGTCCGCGGGGGGAAAATTTACGAGCAGTACTTC	TRBV5-1	TRBD2	TRBJ2-7	-
CATSRSGQTYEQYF	TGTGCCACCAGCAGATCGGGACAAACCTACGAGCAGTACTTC	TRBV15	-	TRBJ2-7	-
CASSQDYNSNEQFF	TGTGCCAGCAGCCAAGACTACAACTCCAATGAGCAGTTCTTC	TRBV11-2	-	TRBJ2-1	-
CASSVLVSETQYF	TGTGCCAGCAGTGTCTTAGTCTCGGAGACCCAGTACTTC	TRBV6-1	-	TRBJ2-5	-
CASSQEGGFQGLEDTQYF	TGTGCCAGCAGCCAAGAGGGGGGGTTCCAGGGTTTGGAAGATACGCAGTATTTT	TRBV4-2	TRBD2	TRBJ2-3	-
CASSLSWTGRGNEQFF	TGTGCCAGCAGCCTTTCTTGGACAGGTAGGGGAAATGAGCAGTTCTTC	TRBV5-6	TRBD1	TRBJ2-1	-
CASSVVSGQETQYF	TGTGCCAGCAGCGTAGTTTCCGGCCAAGAGACCCAGTACTTC	TRBV9	-	TRBJ2-5	once
CASSLSGNQPQHF	TGTGCCAGCAGTTTATCAGGAAATCAGCCCCAGCATTTT	TRBV28	-	TRBJ1-5	-
CASSPSLAGDEQYF	TGTGCCAGCTCACCGTCACTAGCGGGAGACGAGCAGTACTTC	TRBV18	TRBD2	TRBJ2-7	-
CASSEAGGYMNTEAFF	TGTGCCAGCAGTGAAGCTGGCGGATACATGAACACTGAAGCTTTCTTT	TRBV6-1	-	TRBJ1-1	-
CASRILVTGPLYEQYF	TGTGCCAGCAGGATTCTCGTGACAGGGCCCCTCTACGAGCAGTACTTC	TRBV27	TRBD1	TRBJ2-7	-
CARSSRGKEPPNYGYTF	TGTGCCAGAAGCTCAAGGGGAAAAGAGCCTCCTAACTATGGCTACACCTTC	TRBV5-3	-	TRBJ1-2	-
CASSPIGGTVYGYTF	TGTGCCAGCAGCCCAATCGGGGGGACGGTCTATGGCTACACCTTC	TRBV9	-	TRBJ1-2	-
CASSKDRGNNEQFF	TGTGCCAGCAGCAAAGACAGGGGAAACAATGAGCAGTTCTTC	TRBV7-2	TRBD1	TRBJ2-1	-
CASSHLPGQGNTEAFF	TGCGCCAGCAGCCACCTCCCGGGACAGGGAAACACTGAAGCTTTCTTT	TRBV4-1	TRBD1	TRBJ1-1	-
CSVETLAGTSYEQFF	TGCAGCGTTGAAACATTAGCGGGGACCTCCTATGAGCAGTTCTTC	TRBV29-1	TRBD2	TRBJ2-1	once
CASSLSLAGDTQYF	TGCGCCAGCAGCTTGTCCCTAGCTGGAGATACGCAGTATTTT	TRBV5-1	-	TRBJ2-3	-
CASSLVPRMGSNTEAFF	TGTGCCAGCAGCTTAGTCCCTAGAATGGGTAGTAACACTGAAGCTTTCTTT	TRBV7-8	-	TRBJ1-1	-
CSGSRGGANTGELFF	TGCAGCGGATCCCGGGGGGGAGCTAACACCGGGGAGCTGTTTTTT	TRBV29-1	TRBD2	TRBJ2-2	-
CASSSTASNTGELFF	TGTGCCAGCAGCTCGACAGCTTCGAACACCGGGGAGCTGTTTTTT	TRBV11-2	-	TRBJ2-2	-
CASSEIQVPGELFF	TGTGCCAGCAGTGAGATACAGGTCCCCGGGGAGCTGTTTTTT	TRBV6-6	-	TRBJ2-2	-
CAIPFGVAYEQYF	TGCGCCATCCCCTTTGGAGTCGCCTACGAGCAGTACTTC	TRBV10-1	-	TRBJ2-7	-